Reported below is one T cell receptor (beta chain). No antigen is known for it. The data were taken from a study of T cell responses to AZD1222 COVID-19 vaccine. Study-wide points: The donors showed a predominance of white British ancestry and of females, with possible underestimation of clonal diversity.

Trimming cost V 4 bases and J 9 bases; bases outside gene matches: 1. CDR1 MNHEY and CDR2 SVGEGT come from the germline V gene. This CDR3 has 11 amino acids. Assay used: immunoSEQ multiplex PCR; TCRdb lists only in-frame clones, some missing. The sample yields around 100,000 clones, nearly 90% seen once. The sequence came from an adult in good health. This sequence joins TRBV6-2 or TRBV6-3 and TRBJ1-1; 8 bases map to TRBD1. This material consisted of peripheral blood, taken on day 0 of AZD1222 vaccination. This CDR3 is CASSFRGQAFF. The CDR3 DNA follows: TGTGCCAGCAGTTTCAGGGGGCAAGCTTTCTTT.